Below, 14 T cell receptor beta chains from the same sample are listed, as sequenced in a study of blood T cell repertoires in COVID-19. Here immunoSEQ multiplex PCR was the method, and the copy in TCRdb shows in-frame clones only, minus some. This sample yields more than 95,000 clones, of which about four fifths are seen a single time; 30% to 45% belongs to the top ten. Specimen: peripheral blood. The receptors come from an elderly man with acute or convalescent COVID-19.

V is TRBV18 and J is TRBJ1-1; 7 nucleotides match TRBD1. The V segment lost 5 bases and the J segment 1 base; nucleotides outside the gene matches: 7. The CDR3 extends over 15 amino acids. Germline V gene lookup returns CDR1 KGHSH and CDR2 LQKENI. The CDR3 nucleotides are TGTGCCAGCTCAACAAGACAGGGATCGAACACTGAAGCTTTCTTT. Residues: CASSTRQGSNTEAFF.

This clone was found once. The CDR3, as DNA: TGTGCCAGCAGTCACCTGAGGACTAGCGGGAGTAGTTATGGAGAGACCCAGTACTTC. Protein product: CASSHLRTSGSSYGETQYF. This chain uses TRBV6-6 with TRBJ2-5; 13 positions match TRBD2. Germline-derived CDR1 and CDR2 are MNHNY and SVGAGI (reference sequence). This CDR3 has 19 residues. Trimming cost V 5 bases and J 4 bases; bases outside gene matches: 16.

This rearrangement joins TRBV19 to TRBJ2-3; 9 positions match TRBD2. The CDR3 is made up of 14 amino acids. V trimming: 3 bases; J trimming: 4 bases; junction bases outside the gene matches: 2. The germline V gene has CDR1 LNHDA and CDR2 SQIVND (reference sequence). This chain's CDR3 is CASSMVAGADTQYF. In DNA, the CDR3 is TGTGCCAGTAGTATGGTAGCGGGAGCAGATACGCAGTATTTT.

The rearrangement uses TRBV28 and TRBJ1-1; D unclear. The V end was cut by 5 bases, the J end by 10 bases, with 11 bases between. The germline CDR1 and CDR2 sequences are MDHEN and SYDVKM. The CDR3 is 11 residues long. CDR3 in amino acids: CASSIASRAFF. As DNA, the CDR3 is TGTGCCAGCAGTATCGCTTCTAGAGCTTTCTTT.

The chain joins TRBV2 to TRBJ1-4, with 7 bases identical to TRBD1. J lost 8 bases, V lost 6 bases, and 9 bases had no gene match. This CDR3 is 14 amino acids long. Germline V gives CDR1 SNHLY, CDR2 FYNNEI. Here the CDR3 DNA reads TGTGCCAGCAGAGCAGGGACAGCCAGGGAAAAACTGTTTTTT. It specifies CASRAGTAREKLFF.

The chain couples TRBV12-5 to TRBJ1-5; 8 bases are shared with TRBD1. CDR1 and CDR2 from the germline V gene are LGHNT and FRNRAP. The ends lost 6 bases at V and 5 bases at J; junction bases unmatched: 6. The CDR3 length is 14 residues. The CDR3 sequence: CASGPGQGDQPQHF. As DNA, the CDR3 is TGTGCTAGTGGCCCCGGACAGGGAGATCAGCCCCAGCATTTT.

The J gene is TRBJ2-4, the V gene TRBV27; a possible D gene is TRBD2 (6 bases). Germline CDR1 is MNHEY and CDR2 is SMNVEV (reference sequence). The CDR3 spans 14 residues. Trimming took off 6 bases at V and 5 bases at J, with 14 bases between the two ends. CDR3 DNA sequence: TGTGCCAGCAGGAGGGCCGGGAGCGAAAACATTCAGTACTTC. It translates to CASRRAGSENIQYF.

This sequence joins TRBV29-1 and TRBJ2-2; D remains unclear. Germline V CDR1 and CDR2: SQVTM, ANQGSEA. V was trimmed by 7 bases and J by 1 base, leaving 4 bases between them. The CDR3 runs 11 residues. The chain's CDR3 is CSGQNTGELFF. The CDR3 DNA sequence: TGCAGCGGACAGAACACCGGGGAGCTGTTTTTT.

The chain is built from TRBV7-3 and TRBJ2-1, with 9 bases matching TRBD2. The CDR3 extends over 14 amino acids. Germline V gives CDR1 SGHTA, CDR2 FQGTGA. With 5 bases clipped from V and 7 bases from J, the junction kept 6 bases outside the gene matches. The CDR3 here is CASSPSGRRNEQFF. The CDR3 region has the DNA TGTGCCAGCAGCCCCAGCGGGAGGCGGAATGAGCAGTTCTTC.

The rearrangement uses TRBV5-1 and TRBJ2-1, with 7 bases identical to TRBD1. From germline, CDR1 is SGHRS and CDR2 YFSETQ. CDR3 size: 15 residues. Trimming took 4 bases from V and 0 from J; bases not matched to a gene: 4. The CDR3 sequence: CASSPGTVSYNEQFF. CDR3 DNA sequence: TGCGCCAGCAGCCCCGGGACAGTCTCCTACAATGAGCAGTTCTTC.

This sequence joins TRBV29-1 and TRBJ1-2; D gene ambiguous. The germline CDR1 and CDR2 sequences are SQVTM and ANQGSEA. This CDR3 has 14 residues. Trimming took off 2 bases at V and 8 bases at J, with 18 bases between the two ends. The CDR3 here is CSVETSAGGGGYTF. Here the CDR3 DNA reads TGCAGCGTTGAAACCAGCGCGGGTGGAGGGGGCTACACCTTC.

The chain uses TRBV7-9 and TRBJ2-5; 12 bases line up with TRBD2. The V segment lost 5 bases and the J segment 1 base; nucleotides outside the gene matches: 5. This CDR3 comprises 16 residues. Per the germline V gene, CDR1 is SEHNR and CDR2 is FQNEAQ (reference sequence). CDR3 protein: CASSPTSGRPQETQYF. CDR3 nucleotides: TGTGCCAGCAGCCCGACTAGCGGGAGACCCCAAGAGACCCAGTACTTC.

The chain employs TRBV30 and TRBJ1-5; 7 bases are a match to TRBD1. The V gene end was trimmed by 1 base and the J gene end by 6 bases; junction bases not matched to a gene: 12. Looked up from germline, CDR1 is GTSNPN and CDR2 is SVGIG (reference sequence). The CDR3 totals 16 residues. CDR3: CAWSALGQGVGQPQHF. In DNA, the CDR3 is TGTGCCTGGAGTGCACTCGGGCAGGGGGTCGGTCAGCCCCAGCATTTT.

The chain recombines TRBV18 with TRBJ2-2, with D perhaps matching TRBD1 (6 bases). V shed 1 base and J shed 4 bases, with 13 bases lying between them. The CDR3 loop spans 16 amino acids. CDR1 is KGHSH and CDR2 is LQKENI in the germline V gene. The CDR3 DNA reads TGTGCCAGCTCACCACTCGACAGGTCCTTCACCGGGGAGCTGTTTTTT. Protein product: CASSPLDRSFTGELFF.